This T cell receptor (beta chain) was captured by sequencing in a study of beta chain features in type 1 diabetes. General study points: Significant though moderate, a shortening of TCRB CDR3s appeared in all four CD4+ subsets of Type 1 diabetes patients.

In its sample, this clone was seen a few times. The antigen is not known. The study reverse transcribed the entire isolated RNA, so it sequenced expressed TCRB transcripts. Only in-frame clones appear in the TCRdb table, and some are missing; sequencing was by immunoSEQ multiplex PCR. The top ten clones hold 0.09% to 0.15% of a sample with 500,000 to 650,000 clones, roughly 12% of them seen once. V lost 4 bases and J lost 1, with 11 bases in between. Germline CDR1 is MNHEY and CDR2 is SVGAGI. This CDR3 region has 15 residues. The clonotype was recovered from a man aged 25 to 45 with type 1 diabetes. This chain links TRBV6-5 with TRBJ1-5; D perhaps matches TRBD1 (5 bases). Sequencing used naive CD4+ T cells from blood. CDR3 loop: CASSSGWFSNQPQHF. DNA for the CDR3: TGTGCCAGCAGTTCAGGGTGGTTCAGCAATCAGCCCCAGCATTTT.